One and the same sample provided the 19 T cell receptor beta chains below, sequenced in a study of blood T cells in healthy people across ages. PCR was performed a second time for about 7 to 11 cycles using a sample-barcoded 5' primer and a J-beta primer mix. TCRdb reanalysed the 5' RACE reads using MiXCR and keeps one entry per CDR3 protein. The sample contains some 1.8 million distinct CDR3 sequences, about two fifths of which appear only once. The sequenced material came from blood. These receptors originate from a human donor in good health.

This sequence joins TRBV7-9 and TRBJ2-1, with D possibly TRBD2 on 7 matching bases. The CDR3 contains 16 residues. V was trimmed by 8 bases and J by 0 bases, leaving 17 bases between them. Germline V gives CDR1 SEHNR, CDR2 FQNEAQ (reference sequence). This CDR3 reads CASGSYAGASYNEQFF. The CDR3 DNA follows: TGTGCCAGCGGATCCTACGCGGGGGCCTCCTACAATGAGCAGTTCTTC.

This clonotype came up a few times. The chain combines TRBV4-2 with TRBJ2-7, with D perhaps TRBD2 (7 bases). The end of the DNA fits TRBJ2-5 better, so the J call may be wrong. The CDR3 totals 15 residues. CDR1 and CDR2 from the germline V gene are LGHNA and YNFKEQ. The CDR3 region has the DNA TGTGCCAGCAGCCTAATCCGGGGGGCAGAGGAGACCCAGTACTTC. Its translation: CASSLIRGAEETQYF.

The V call is TRBV5-1, the J call TRBJ2-3; D is unresolved. The germline V gene encodes CDR1 SGHRS and CDR2 YFSETQ. CDR3 length equals 14 residues. The V gene lost 0 bases and the J gene lost 4 bases, with 9 bases spanning the gap. CDR3: CASSLEPGPDTQYF. Here the CDR3 DNA reads TGCGCCAGCAGCTTGGAACCCGGGCCAGATACGCAGTATTTT.

The chain joins TRBV24-1 to TRBJ2-1; 14 nucleotides line up with TRBD2. The CDR3 is made up of 16 amino acids. The junction had 5 bases not matched to a gene; V was cut back by 4 bases and J by 7 bases. Germline CDR1 KGHDR, CDR2 SFDVKD. CDR3 in DNA: TGTGCCACCAGTGACGTGGGACTAGCGGGGGATAATGAGCAGTTCTTC. Translated, it gives CATSDVGLAGDNEQFF.

This clonotype has a handful of counts. The V and J genes are TRBV6-6 and TRBJ2-3; 9 nucleotides line up with TRBD1. CDR1 is MNHNY and CDR2 is SVGAGI in the germline V gene (reference sequence). V trimming: 5 bases; J trimming: 8 bases; junction bases outside the gene matches: 8. CDR3 length equals 14 residues. The CDR3 spells CASSADRGISTQYF. The CDR3 DNA sequence: TGTGCCAGCAGTGCCGACAGGGGGATTAGTACGCAGTATTTT.

The chain has TRBV5-1 and TRBJ2-1; D is possibly TRBD1 (6 bases). The germline gives CDR1 SGHRS, CDR2 YFSETQ. V dropped 0 bases and J dropped 8 bases, with 12 bases sitting between them. CDR3 length: 14 residues. The CDR3: CASSLAPGQDEQFF. CDR3 bases: TGCGCCAGCAGCTTGGCCCCGGGACAAGATGAGCAGTTCTTC.

The chain combines TRBV4-3 with TRBJ2-2, with D unclear. This CDR3 has 16 amino acids. Deletions cut 4 bases from V and 1 base from J, with 13 bases between. Germline-derived CDR1 and CDR2 are LGHNA and YSLEER. This CDR3 is CASSPQPGGNTGELFF. CDR3 nucleotide sequence: TGCGCCAGCAGCCCCCAACCAGGCGGGAACACCGGGGAGCTGTTTTTT.

This clonotype was counted between two and nine times. This chain uses TRBV4-2 with TRBJ2-7; tentative D call: TRBD2 (5 bases). Germline CDR1 is LGHNA and CDR2 is YNFKEQ. This CDR3 comprises 13 residues. Trimming pared 0 bases from V and 3 bases from J, leaving 6 bases between. This CDR3 is CASSQEGLYEQYF. In nucleotides, the CDR3 is TGTGCCAGCAGCCAAGAAGGACTCTACGAGCAGTACTTC.

This clonotype was counted a few times. A much larger clone is a single base away; this may be a read error. The chain recombines TRBV27 with TRBJ2-7; perhaps TRBD1 as D (5 bases). V was trimmed by 3 bases and J by 5 bases, leaving 14 bases between them. The CDR3 loop spans 14 amino acids. Germline CDR1 MNHEY, CDR2 SMNVEV (reference sequence). The CDR3 region is CASSLWGGRDEQYF. CDR3 nucleotides: TGTGCCAGCAGTTTGTGGGGCGGCCGCGACGAGCAGTACTTC.

A few counts support this clonotype. The chain carries TRBV27 and TRBJ2-7; tentative D call: TRBD2 (5 bases). Germline CDR1 MNHEY, CDR2 SMNVEV (reference sequence). The V end was cut by 6 bases, the J end by 3 bases, with 12 bases between. The CDR3 runs 13 residues. CDR3: CASSRTEFYEQYF. CDR3 coding DNA: TGTGCCAGCAGCCGGACTGAATTCTACGAGCAGTACTTC.

V is TRBV5-1 and J is TRBJ2-5; 8 bases are a match to TRBD1. Germline V lookup: CDR1 SGHRS, CDR2 YFSETQ. The CDR3 spans 13 residues. The J segment lost 5 bases and the V segment lost 7 bases, leaving 7 bases of the junction unmatched. The CDR3, as DNA: TGCGCCAGCGCTGGACAGGGTGGGGAGACCCAGTACTTC. Protein: CASAGQGGETQYF.

The V and J genes are TRBV5-5 and TRBJ2-1; TRBD2 matches 13 bases. The CDR3 length is 18 residues. The germline V gene has CDR1 SGHKS and CDR2 YYEKEE (reference sequence). Germline trimming cut 1 base from V and 4 bases from J; bases unmatched to any gene: 8. This CDR3 reads CASSLTAPGLAGYNEQFF. In DNA, the CDR3 is TGTGCCAGCAGCTTGACCGCTCCGGGACTAGCGGGGTACAATGAGCAGTTCTTC.

This chain connects TRBV28 to TRBJ2-5, with TRBD2 matching 12 bases. The CDR3 runs to 16 residues. Trimming removed 5 bases from V and 5 bases from J; junction bases left unmatched: 9. Germline CDR1 reads MDHEN; CDR2 reads SYDVKM. CDR3 in amino acids: CASSPTSGGNVETQYF. In DNA form, the CDR3 reads TGTGCCAGCAGTCCGACTAGCGGGGGAAATGTCGAGACCCAGTACTTC.

The chain uses TRBV18 and TRBJ2-7, with 9 bases that match TRBD1. CDR1 is KGHSH and CDR2 is LQKENI in the germline V gene. The CDR3 consists of 15 residues. Unmatched junction bases numbered 7, after V lost 3 bases and J lost 4 bases. The chain's CDR3 is CASSPIQGADYEQYF. CDR3 DNA sequence: TGTGCCAGCTCACCGATACAGGGGGCGGATTACGAGCAGTACTTC.

The rearrangement joins TRBV7-6 to TRBJ2-7; D is possibly TRBD1 or TRBD2 (6 bases each). The germline V gene has CDR1 SGHVS and CDR2 FNYEAQ. V shed 1 base and J shed 2 bases, with 12 bases lying between them. CDR3 length equals 15 residues. CDR3 sequence (DNA): TGTGCCAGCAGCTTAGGGACGGGGGCCGCCTACGAGCAGTACTTC. Amino acid sequence: CASSLGTGAAYEQYF. Supplemented by reference TRBV7-6 and TRBJ2-7, the full variable domain reads GAGVSQSPRYKVTKRGQDVALRCDPISGHVSLYWYRQALGQGPEFLTYFNYEAQQDKSGLPNDRFSAERPEGSISTLTIQRTEQRDSAMYRCASSLGTGAAYEQYFGPGTRLTVT.

This clonotype was recorded only once. CDR3 DNA sequence: TGTGCCATCAGTGAACTGGGCGGCGGGGAGCTGTTTTTT. This codes for CAISELGGGELFF. The chain recombines TRBV10-3 with TRBJ2-2; D gene ambiguous. CDR1 is ENHRY, CDR2 SYGVKD, per germline. The CDR3 runs to 13 residues. V shed 3 bases and J shed 7 bases, with 9 bases lying between them.

This clonotype was counted a few times. This rearrangement joins TRBV24-1 to TRBJ1-2; TRBD1 might be the D (5 bases). The germline gives CDR1 KGHDR, CDR2 SFDVKD. The CDR3 runs 14 residues. V was trimmed by 7 bases and J by 4 bases, leaving 15 bases between them. The CDR3 region has the DNA TGTGCCACCAGCCAAAATGGACAACCCTATGGCTACACCTTC. This translates into CATSQNGQPYGYTF.

This clonotype has just a few counts. The V gene is TRBV7-2, the J gene TRBJ2-1; 13 positions match TRBD2. There are 16 residues in the CDR3. Looked up from germline, CDR1 is SGHTA and CDR2 is FQGNSA. V shed 3 bases, J shed 5 bases, and the junction held 4 bases outside the gene matches. For the CDR3, the DNA is TGTGCCAGCAGCTTGACTAGCGGGGGGTCCGACAATGAGCAGTTCTTC. Amino acids: CASSLTSGGSDNEQFF.

The V and J genes are TRBV20-1 and TRBJ2-3; D possibly corresponds to TRBD2 (6 bases). This CDR3 has 13 amino acids. Germline V CDR1 and CDR2: DFQATT, SNEGSKA (reference sequence). Deletions cut 4 bases from V and 2 bases from J, with 10 bases between. The CDR3 coding sequence is TGCAGTGCTAAAAGCGGGTTCACAGATACGCAGTATTTT. Its translation is CSAKSGFTDTQYF.